Below, one TCR beta chain is given with its context. With 5 bases clipped from V and 4 bases from J, the junction kept 14 bases outside the gene matches. The V gene's germline CDR1 is SEHNR and CDR2 FQNEAQ (reference sequence). This CDR3 spans 16 amino acids. The data belong to a study of cytomegalovirus exposure and HLA in healthy donors. The method was immunoSEQ multiplex PCR; TCRdb's version includes in-frame clones alone and lacks a portion of them. The data contain about 68,000 clones, about 89% of them singletons. The sequence was collected from a man aged 18 to 30 in good health and CMV-seronegative. The J gene is TRBJ2-7, the V gene TRBV7-9; TRBD1 agrees at 7 bases. Sequenced: PBMCs. The CDR3 here is CASSKTTGTANYEQYF. In DNA form, the CDR3 reads TGTGCCAGCAGCAAGACTACCGGGACAGCGAATTACGAGCAGTACTTC.